The clone carrying this T cell receptor beta chain turned up a few times. Germline-derived CDR1 and CDR2 are SGHAT and FQNNGV. This CDR3 contains 17 residues. V dropped 5 bases and J dropped 2; count of bases not matched to a gene: 8. Sequencing used immunoSEQ multiplex PCR; TCRdb keeps in-frame clones, though not all of them. This sample has roughly 63,000 clones; roughly 80% occur once, and the top ten carry roughly 9.7%. This sample was included in a study of blood T cell repertoires in COVID-19. Whole-study context: Acute and convalescent COVID-19 samples came from the United States, Italy and Spain.

This clonotype was sampled from a human donor in a cohort sampled during active COVID-19. Sequenced sample: peripheral blood. The chain recombines TRBV11-2 with TRBJ2-2; TRBD2 agrees at 10 bases. CDR3 in DNA: TGTGCCAGCAGCCCAAGGACTAGCGGTCCCAACACCGGGGAGCTGTTTTTT. Translation gives CASSPRTSGPNTGELFF.